The source of this TCR beta chain is a study of T cell clonotyping in hematopoietic cell transplantation. Per the germline V gene, CDR1 is SGHTA and CDR2 is FQGNSA. Trimming cost V 2 bases and J 2 bases, with 12 bases left between them. This CDR3 is 16 amino acids long. As for this clone: Its antigen is not known.

General observations from the study: Higher Inverse Simpson Index values in graft donor and pretransplant recipient predicted broader posttransplant TCR diversity. Pathologically expanded recipient clonotypes increased progressively from day 30 to day 180 as diversity fell.

The method was immunoSEQ multiplex PCR; TCRdb's version includes in-frame clones alone and lacks a portion of them. The top ten clones hold nearly 25% of a sample with 20,000 to 30,000 clones, more than 65% of them seen once. The time point: recipient sample about 28 days before transplant, after cytoreduction. The V and J genes are TRBV7-2 and TRBJ2-2, with D uncertain. The sample consisted of peripheral blood mononuclear cells, taken before stem cell transplant. The receptor was isolated from a woman aged 60-75 years with acute myeloid leukemia. Some clones in this sample may be carry-over from other donors' samples. Written as DNA, the CDR3 is TGTGCCAGCAGCTTATTGGGCGCAGCAAACACCGGGGAGCTGTTTTTT. It yields the protein CASSLLGAANTGELFF.